These 29 T cell receptor beta chains were sequenced from one sample in a study of blood T cell repertoires in COVID-19 (dated by TCRdb to the early 2020s). The method behind the library was the immunoSEQ multiplex PCR assay. TCRdb mirrors the immuneACCESS table, restricted to in-frame sequences. Some clones are absent from its copies; in checked studies, under half trace to an unresolved V gene, and the reason for the others is unknown. The sample includes about 130,000 clones, with 75% to 90% observed a single time. The ten largest account for roughly 18% of the sample. Sample: peripheral blood. The receptors come from a man aged 50 to 59 with active or convalescent COVID-19.

The gene calls are TRBV29-1 and TRBJ2-5, with TRBD1 matching over 10 bases. Germline V gene data show CDR1 as SQVTM and CDR2 as ANQGSEA. V shed 7 bases, J shed 4 bases, and the junction held 9 bases outside the gene matches. The CDR3 has 14 residues. The CDR3 reads CSARYGTGVETQYF. DNA of the CDR3: TGCAGCGCCAGATATGGGACAGGGGTAGAGACCCAGTACTTC.

The CDR3 nucleotides are TGTGCCAGCGGTCGGGGACTCCGCTCGGGCATTCAGTACTTC. It yields the protein CASGRGLRSGIQYF. The chain has TRBV2 and TRBJ2-4, with D possibly TRBD2 on 6 matching bases. The length of the CDR3 is 14 residues. Germline values: CDR1 SNHLY, CDR2 FYNNEI. V was shortened by 8 bases and J by 9 bases, with 20 bases between the two germline ends.

V gene TRBV6-1 combines with J gene TRBJ1-5; D is unclear. Per germline, CDR1 MNHNS and CDR2 SASEGT. V lost 3 bases, J lost 0 bases, and 3 bases lay in between. CDR3 length: 13 residues. The CDR3 loop reads CASSDSSNQPQHF. Written as DNA, the CDR3 is TGTGCCAGCAGTGACAGTAGCAATCAGCCCCAGCATTTT.

The chain is built from TRBV2 and TRBJ2-1; 10 bases map to TRBD2. The V gene end was trimmed by 2 bases and the J gene end by 6 bases; junction bases not matched to a gene: 10. Looked up from germline, CDR1 is SNHLY and CDR2 is FYNNEI. CDR3 size: 17 residues. The CDR3 spells CASSEPPMIAGGNEQFF. The CDR3 DNA is TGTGCCAGCAGTGAACCGCCGATGATAGCGGGGGGCAATGAGCAGTTCTTC.

This rearrangement joins TRBV5-8 to TRBJ2-1; 7 nucleotides line up with TRBD2. The ends lost 3 bases at V and 8 bases at J; junction bases unmatched: 11. The CDR3 totals 15 residues. Germline-derived CDR1 and CDR2 are SGHTS and YDEGEE. DNA for the CDR3: TGTGCCAGCAGCTCCCGGGGAGGGATACGGGATGAGCAGTTCTTC. This translates into CASSSRGGIRDEQFF.

The chain links TRBV7-2 to TRBJ2-2; 8 nucleotides agree with TRBD2. The length of the CDR3 is 16 residues. The trim removed 2 bases at V and 4 bases at J, leaving 6 bases unmatched. Looked up from germline, CDR1 is SGHTA and CDR2 is FQGNSA. The CDR3 here is CASSLIAGGRTGELFF. The CDR3 region has the DNA TGTGCCAGCAGCTTAATCGCGGGGGGCCGCACCGGGGAGCTGTTTTTT.

CDR3 sequence: CASSDLSPPATEAFF. In DNA, the CDR3 is TGTGCCAGCAGTGATCTATCGCCCCCCGCCACTGAAGCTTTCTTT. The rearrangement links TRBV2 to TRBJ1-1; D is uncertain. This CDR3 is built from 15 residues. V lost 3 bases and J 4 bases, leaving 15 bases between the germline ends. The germline V gene encodes CDR1 SNHLY and CDR2 FYNNEI.

This clone was seen just once. This chain connects TRBV19 to TRBJ1-5; D possibly corresponds to TRBD1 (5 bases). The CDR3 runs to 16 residues. The germline V gene has CDR1 LNHDA and CDR2 SQIVND (reference sequence). Trimming removed 6 bases from V and 1 base from J, with 16 bases in between. The CDR3 DNA is TGTGCCAGTAGCGCGGGGGGGGGAATCAGCAATCAGCCCCAGCATTTT. Its protein product is CASSAGGGISNQPQHF.

This chain links TRBV6-4 with TRBJ1-1, with 8 bases aligning to TRBD1. Trimming at V came to 4 bases and at J to 6 bases, leaving 7 bases not matched to a gene. This CDR3 is built from 14 residues. Germline assignment: CDR1 MRHNA and CDR2 SNTAGT. The CDR3 protein is CASSVTGTGPEAFF. The DNA of the CDR3 is TGTGCCAGCAGTGTCACAGGGACAGGACCTGAAGCTTTCTTT.

The J gene is TRBJ2-7, the V gene TRBV19, with D perhaps matching TRBD1 (6 bases). There are 15 residues in the CDR3. Germline CDR1 and CDR2: LNHDA and SQIVND (reference sequence). The ends were cut back, 3 bases at V and 4 bases at J, with 16 bases in the middle. CDR3 amino acids: CASSIRSRGFYEQYF. DNA for the CDR3: TGTGCCAGTAGTATCCGGTCCAGGGGATTTTACGAGCAGTACTTC.

The chain couples TRBV5-1 to TRBJ2-1; D unclear. The CDR3 consists of 12 residues. Trimming stripped 4 bases from V and 7 bases from J, with 9 bases between. The germline V gene has CDR1 SGHRS and CDR2 YFSETQ. The CDR3 sequence: CASSLPANEQFF. CDR3 sequence (DNA): TGCGCCAGCAGCCTCCCAGCGAATGAGCAGTTCTTC.

The V and J genes are TRBV4-3 and TRBJ1-4, with TRBD1 matching 9 bases. Per the germline V gene, CDR1 is LGHNA and CDR2 is YSLEER. The CDR3 loop spans 15 amino acids. The ends lost 0 bases at V and 7 bases at J; junction bases unmatched: 3. The CDR3 bases are TGCGCCAGCAGCCAAGATTGGACAGGGGCTGAAAAACTGTTTTTT. Its protein product is CASSQDWTGAEKLFF.

This chain connects TRBV7-2 to TRBJ1-2, with 8 positions matching TRBD1. The J segment lost 8 bases and the V segment lost 4 bases, leaving 9 bases of the junction unmatched. This CDR3 has 14 amino acids. Germline lookup yields CDR1 SGHTA and CDR2 FQGNSA. The CDR3 here is CASSWGQVAEGYTF. DNA of the CDR3: TGTGCCAGCAGCTGGGGACAGGTGGCGGAGGGCTACACCTTC.

The chain combines TRBV5-1 with TRBJ2-3; possible D gene TRBD2, 6 bases. Per germline, CDR1 SGHRS and CDR2 YFSETQ. Trimming took 4 bases from V and 3 from J, leaving 18 bases between them. The CDR3 is 16 residues long. CDR3 amino acids: CASSRIGGGSTDTQYF. CDR3 nucleotide sequence: TGCGCCAGCAGCCGTATCGGGGGAGGTAGTACAGATACGCAGTATTTT.

This chain connects TRBV19 to TRBJ2-4; tentative D call: TRBD1 (5 bases). V was trimmed by 5 bases and J by 6 bases, leaving 11 bases between them. CDR1 and CDR2 (germline): LNHDA, SQIVND (reference sequence). This CDR3 spans 13 amino acids. The DNA of the CDR3 is TGTGCCAGTAGTCCCAATCAGGGAAACATTCAGTACTTC. Amino acid sequence: CASSPNQGNIQYF.

The V call is TRBV18, the J call TRBJ1-6; D gene uncertain. V lost 2 bases and J 14 bases, leaving 13 bases between the germline ends. Per the germline V gene, CDR1 is KGHSH and CDR2 is LQKENI. The CDR3 has 13 amino acids. The CDR3 DNA reads as TGTGCCAGCTCACCATCAGGTGGTGAAACCCTCCACTTT. Translating it yields CASSPSGGETLHF.

J is TRBJ2-7 and V is TRBV10-1, with D perhaps matching TRBD2 (6 bases). CDR3 length equals 14 residues. Germline values: CDR1 WNHNN, CDR2 SYGVQD (reference sequence). V lost 6 bases and J 3 bases, leaving 15 bases between the germline ends. In DNA form, the CDR3 reads TGCGCCAGCAGAGGATCGGGGGAGGACTACGAGCAGTACTTC. Its protein is CASRGSGEDYEQYF.

The genes are TRBV6-1 and TRBJ2-7, with TRBD2 matching 14 bases. J was trimmed by 2 bases and V by 1 base; bases with no gene match: 10. The CDR3 has 19 amino acids. Germline V gene lookup returns CDR1 MNHNS and CDR2 SASEGT. This CDR3 is CASSEDPGLAGVRTYEQYF. The CDR3 coding sequence is TGTGCCAGCAGTGAAGACCCGGGACTAGCGGGAGTCCGGACCTACGAGCAGTACTTC.

This clone was seen more than once but under ten times. In DNA form, the CDR3 reads TGTGCCACCAGTGATTTGCGGGGAACTAGCGGCACCAACACCGGGGAGCTGTTTTTT. It codes for CATSDLRGTSGTNTGELFF. The chain has TRBV24-1 and TRBJ2-2, with TRBD2 matching over 8 bases. The germline V gene has CDR1 KGHDR and CDR2 SFDVKD. Trimming at V came to 0 bases and at J to 2 bases, leaving 10 bases not matched to a gene. The CDR3 contains 19 residues.

The chain links TRBV24-1 to TRBJ2-2; 7 bases fit TRBD1. CDR3 size: 18 residues. V lost 5 bases to trimming and J lost 1 base; unmatched junction nucleotides: 12. CDR1 is KGHDR and CDR2 is SFDVKD in the germline V gene. The CDR3: CATSAYGSGGKNTGELFF. The CDR3 coding sequence is TGTGCCACCAGTGCCTATGGGTCAGGGGGAAAGAACACCGGGGAGCTGTTTTTT.

J is TRBJ1-4 and V is TRBV5-1; D is ambiguous. V dropped 5 bases and J dropped 0 bases, with 8 bases sitting between them. Germline V gene data show CDR1 as SGHRS and CDR2 as YFSETQ. This CDR3 is 14 amino acids long. The CDR3 region has the DNA TGCGCCAGCAGGCCCGGGACAACTAATGAAAAACTGTTTTTT. Translating gives CASRPGTTNEKLFF.

V and J are TRBV3-1 (or the pseudogene TRBV3-2) and TRBJ2-2; a possible D gene is TRBD1 (6 bases). The CDR3 loop spans 15 amino acids. Germline-derived CDR1 and CDR2 are LGHDT and YNNKEL (reference sequence). V was shortened by 2 bases and J by 7 bases, with 14 bases between the two germline ends. The CDR3 loop is CASSQSRGPYGELFF. The CDR3, as DNA: TGTGCCAGCAGCCAATCCAGGGGTCCTTACGGGGAGCTGTTTTTT.

Only one count was recorded for this clone. The chain is built from TRBV4-3 and TRBJ2-3; TRBD2 is a possible D gene (6 bases). With 0 bases removed from V and 2 bases from J, the gap between germline ends came to 21 bases. In germline, CDR1 is LGHNA, CDR2 YSLEER. CDR3 size: 19 residues. The CDR3 reads CASSQDYFSGLATTDTQYF. In DNA form, the CDR3 reads TGCGCCAGCAGCCAAGATTATTTTTCTGGGCTAGCGACCACAGATACGCAGTATTTT.

This chain uses TRBV30 with TRBJ2-7; TRBD2 matches at 9 bases. The CDR3 totals 15 residues. Germline loops: CDR1 GTSNPN, CDR2 SVGIG (reference sequence). V trimming: 3 bases; J trimming: 3 bases; junction bases outside the gene matches: 9. CDR3 sequence reads: CAWRGGLAGYYEQYF. Here the CDR3 DNA reads TGTGCCTGGAGGGGGGGGCTAGCGGGATACTACGAGCAGTACTTC.

The chain recombines TRBV30 with TRBJ2-5; 12 nucleotides match TRBD2. Unmatched junction bases numbered 12, after V lost 0 bases and J lost 7 bases. The germline CDR1 and CDR2 sequences are GTSNPN and SVGIG (reference sequence). This CDR3 is 17 amino acids long. This CDR3 is CAWSVSASGRATATQYF. Written as DNA, the CDR3 is TGTGCCTGGAGTGTTTCGGCTAGCGGGAGGGCCACGGCGACCCAGTACTTC. Based on the CDR3 plus reference TRBV30 and TRBJ2-5, the full variable domain is SQTIHQWPATLVQPVGSPLSLECTVEGTSNPNLYWYRQAAGRGLQLLFYSVGIGQISSEVPQNLSASRPQDRQFILSSKKLLLSDSGFYLCAWSVSASGRATATQYFGPGTRLLVL.

The gene calls are TRBV3-1 (or the pseudogene TRBV3-2) and TRBJ1-1; no clear D. The germline V gene has CDR1 LGHDT and CDR2 YNNKEL (reference sequence). This CDR3 is 14 amino acids long. Trimming shortened V by 4 bases and J by 4 bases, and 13 bases separated the two germline ends. The CDR3 bases are TGTGCCAGCAGCCTTCAGCCGACGGGCACTGAAGCTTTCTTT. Translation gives CASSLQPTGTEAFF.

Of note for this clone: Other DNA sequences within the sample encode an identical CDR3. This rearrangement joins TRBV27 to TRBJ2-1; 9 nucleotides agree with TRBD2. This CDR3 is 14 amino acids long. The J segment lost 3 bases and the V segment lost 6 bases, leaving 3 bases of the junction unmatched. The V gene's germline CDR1 is MNHEY and CDR2 SMNVEV (reference sequence). In nucleotides, the CDR3 is TGTGCCAGCAGGAGTAGCGGGAGCTACAATGAGCAGTTCTTC. Protein: CASRSSGSYNEQFF.

The V and J genes are TRBV3-1 (or the pseudogene TRBV3-2) and TRBJ2-2, with TRBD1 matching 9 bases. This CDR3 has 20 amino acids. With 4 bases clipped from V and 1 base from J, the junction kept 16 bases outside the gene matches. CDR1 is LGHDT, CDR2 YNNKEL, per germline (reference sequence). CDR3 nucleotides: TGTGCCAGCAGCCCCAACAGGGGGCTCTCACCCCCGCAGAACACCGGGGAGCTGTTTTTT. It codes for CASSPNRGLSPPQNTGELFF.

The rearrangement joins TRBV21-1 to TRBJ1-5; TRBD1 is the table's D call, not checked against the DNA. TRBV21-1 counts as a pseudogene. The length of the CDR3 is 19 residues. The DNA of the CDR3 is TGTGCCAGCAGCAAATACAGACAGGGGGCACGGTATAGCAATCAGCCCCAGCATTTT. It encodes CASSKYRQGARYSNQPQHF.